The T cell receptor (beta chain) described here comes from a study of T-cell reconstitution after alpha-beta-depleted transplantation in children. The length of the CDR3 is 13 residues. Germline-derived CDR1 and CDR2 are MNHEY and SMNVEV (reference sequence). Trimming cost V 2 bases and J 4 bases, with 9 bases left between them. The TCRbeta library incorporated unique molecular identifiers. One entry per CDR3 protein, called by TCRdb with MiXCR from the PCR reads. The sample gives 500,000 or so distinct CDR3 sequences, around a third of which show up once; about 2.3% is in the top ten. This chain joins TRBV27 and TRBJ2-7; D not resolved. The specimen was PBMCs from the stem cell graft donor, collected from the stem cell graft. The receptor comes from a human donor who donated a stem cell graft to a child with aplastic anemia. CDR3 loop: CASSLTRPYEQYV. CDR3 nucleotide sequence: TGTGCCAGCAGTTTAACAAGACCGTACGAGCAGTACGTC.